The 14 T cell receptor beta chains presented below share a single source sample, sequenced in a study of blood T cell repertoires in COVID-19. The table came from immunoSEQ multiplex PCR; TCRdb's copy has only in-frame clones and leaves some out. Of approximately 110,000 clones in the sample, around 66% were seen once. The sequencing sample was made of peripheral blood. These TCRs come from an elderly man with acute or convalescent COVID-19.

This chain links TRBV7-9 with TRBJ2-6, with D unresolved. V was shortened by 8 bases and J by 3 bases, with 5 bases between the two germline ends. The CDR3 has 12 amino acids. From germline, CDR1 is SEHNR and CDR2 FQNEAQ (reference sequence). CDR3 coding DNA: TGTGCCAGCTATCGTGGGGCCAACGTCCTGACTTTC. This sequence encodes CASYRGANVLTF.

This clone was seen once. The chain uses TRBV7-3 and TRBJ2-4; TRBD1 matches at 9 bases. The V segment lost 1 base and the J segment 4 bases; nucleotides outside the gene matches: 2. Germline values: CDR1 SGHTA, CDR2 FQGTGA. This CDR3 spans 15 amino acids. The CDR3, as DNA: TGTGCCAGCAGCTTAAAGGGGACAGGGAAAAACATTCAGTACTTC. Translation gives CASSLKGTGKNIQYF.

This rearrangement joins TRBV2 to TRBJ2-3, with D uncertain. The germline V gene encodes CDR1 SNHLY and CDR2 FYNNEI. Trimming took 4 bases from V and 5 from J, leaving 4 bases between them. The CDR3 extends over 11 amino acids. The CDR3 DNA is TGTGCCAGCAGTGTCGTAGATACGCAGTATTTT. It codes for CASSVVDTQYF.

Only a few counts were recorded for this clone. The chain links TRBV11-2 to TRBJ1-1; 8 nucleotides line up with TRBD1. Unmatched junction bases numbered 8, after V lost 6 bases and J lost 5 bases. Germline V gene lookup returns CDR1 SGHAT and CDR2 FQNNGV. The CDR3 spans 14 residues. The CDR3 region is CASSIRGLVTEAFF. The CDR3 DNA reads TGTGCCAGCAGTATCAGGGGGCTTGTTACTGAAGCTTTCTTT.

This clone was detected only a few times. The rearrangement links TRBV29-1 to TRBJ2-5; 10 nucleotides match TRBD1. Looked up from germline, CDR1 is SQVTM and CDR2 is ANQGSEA. J gave up 3 bases and V 6 bases, and 10 bases lay outside the gene matches. The CDR3 is 15 amino acids. CDR3 nucleotides: TGCAGCGTCATCCGGGACAGGGGACTAAAAGAGACCCAGTACTTC. The encoded protein is CSVIRDRGLKETQYF.

The J gene is TRBJ2-3, the V gene TRBV15; weak D call: TRBD2 (6 bases). Trimming took 0 bases from V and 2 from J, leaving 9 bases between them. CDR1 is LNHNV and CDR2 is YYDKDF in the germline V gene (reference sequence). The CDR3 covers 15 residues. The CDR3 DNA is TGTGCCACCAGCAGAGAACGGGGACTCACAGATACGCAGTATTTT. Translating gives CATSRERGLTDTQYF.

The chain employs TRBV19 and TRBJ2-5; possible D gene TRBD1, 5 bases. Germline CDR1 is LNHDA and CDR2 is SQIVND (reference sequence). The CDR3 length is 14 residues. The germline V and J ends were trimmed by 4 bases and 1 base, with 10 bases remaining between them. This CDR3 is CASSTTDSQETQYF. The CDR3 bases are TGTGCCAGTAGTACGACAGATTCCCAAGAGACCCAGTACTTC.

This clone was observed a few times. J is TRBJ2-7 and V is TRBV6-5, with 9 bases aligning to TRBD1. This CDR3 is 15 amino acids long. V dropped 2 bases and J dropped 4; count of bases not matched to a gene: 6. Germline loops: CDR1 MNHEY, CDR2 SVGAGI. The CDR3, as DNA: TGTGCCAGCAGTTACCTCCCGACAGGGGGATACGAGCAGTACTTC. Protein: CASSYLPTGGYEQYF.

The gene calls are TRBV11-2 and TRBJ1-4; the match to TRBD1 covers 8 bases. Germline CDR1 reads SGHAT; CDR2 reads FQNNGV. V shed 5 bases, J shed 8 bases, and the junction held 13 bases outside the gene matches. The CDR3 consists of 16 residues. This CDR3 reads CASSPIWGQVGEKLFF. The CDR3 coding sequence is TGTGCCAGCAGCCCCATCTGGGGACAGGTCGGAGAAAAACTGTTTTTT.

The rearrangement uses TRBV6-5 and TRBJ2-3, with 12 positions matching TRBD2. The junction had 6 bases not matched to a gene; V was cut back by 6 bases and J by 5 bases. Germline CDR1 and CDR2: MNHEY and SVGAGI. The CDR3 length is 15 residues. DNA for the CDR3: TGTGCCAGCAGAGGGACTAGCGGGTGGGGAGATACGCAGTATTTT. As protein: CASRGTSGWGDTQYF.

The chain employs TRBV15 and TRBJ2-6; the match to TRBD2 covers 7 bases. This CDR3 region has 17 residues. V shed 1 base and J 3 bases; nucleotides not matched to a gene: 6. Germline CDR1 LNHNV, CDR2 YYDKDF (reference sequence). Here the CDR3 reads CATSRGPGGSGANVLTF. The CDR3 coding sequence is TGTGCCACCAGCAGAGGGCCGGGGGGAAGTGGGGCCAACGTCCTGACTTTC.

The table lists this clone with a few counts. The rearrangement links TRBV10-3 to TRBJ1-1; no clear D gene. The germline CDR1 and CDR2 sequences are ENHRY and SYGVKD. This CDR3 spans 14 amino acids. V lost 5 bases and J lost 1, with 11 bases in between. CDR3 in DNA: TGTGCCATCAGTCCAGACAACGGGAACACTGAAGCTTTCTTT. Its translation: CAISPDNGNTEAFF.

The chain links TRBV9 to TRBJ2-2; TRBD1 matches 9 bases. The germline gives CDR1 SGDLS, CDR2 YYNGEE. With V trimmed by 3 bases and J by 6 bases, 6 bases remained unmatched. The CDR3 sequence is 15 residues long. The CDR3 nucleotides are TGTGCCAGCAGCGGGGGACAGGGAATCTCCGGGGAGCTGTTTTTT. It yields the protein CASSGGQGISGELFF.

This clone was seen only a few times. V is TRBV7-6 and J is TRBJ2-1; TRBD2 might be the D (6 bases). The CDR3 is made up of 13 amino acids. Per germline, CDR1 SGHVS and CDR2 FNYEAQ. Trimming shortened V by 4 bases and J by 10 bases, and 14 bases separated the two germline ends. The CDR3 spells CASSWRERGEQFF. CDR3 DNA: TGTGCCAGCAGCTGGCGGGAAAGGGGCGAGCAGTTCTTC.